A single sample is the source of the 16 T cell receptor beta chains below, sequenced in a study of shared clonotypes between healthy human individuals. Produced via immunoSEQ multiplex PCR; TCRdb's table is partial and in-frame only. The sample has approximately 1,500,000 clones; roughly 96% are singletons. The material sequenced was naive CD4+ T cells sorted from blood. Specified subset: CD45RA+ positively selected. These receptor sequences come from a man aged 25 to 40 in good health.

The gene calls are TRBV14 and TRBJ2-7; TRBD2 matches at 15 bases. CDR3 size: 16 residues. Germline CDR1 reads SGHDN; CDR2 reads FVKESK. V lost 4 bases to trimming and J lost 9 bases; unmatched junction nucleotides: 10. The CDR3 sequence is CASSRDTGLAGGRQYF. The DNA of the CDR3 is TGTGCCAGCAGCCGAGATACGGGACTAGCGGGAGGAAGGCAGTACTTC.

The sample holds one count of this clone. In DNA, the CDR3 is TGTGCCAGCTCAAGAACCGGGACCTCTAGGTACTTC. It translates to CASSRTGTSRYF. The genes are TRBV18 and TRBJ2-4; the D gene could be TRBD1 or TRBD2 (5 bases each). The germline V gene encodes CDR1 KGHSH and CDR2 LQKENI. The ends were cut back, 5 bases at V and 15 bases at J, with 17 bases in the middle. This CDR3 is built from 12 residues.

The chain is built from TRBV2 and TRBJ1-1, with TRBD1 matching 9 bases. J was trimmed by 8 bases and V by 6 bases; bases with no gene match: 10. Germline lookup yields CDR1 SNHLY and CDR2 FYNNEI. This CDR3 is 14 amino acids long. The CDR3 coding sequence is TGTGCCAGCAGCGGGAACAGGGGGCGCGGGGAAGCTTTCTTT. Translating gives CASSGNRGRGEAFF.

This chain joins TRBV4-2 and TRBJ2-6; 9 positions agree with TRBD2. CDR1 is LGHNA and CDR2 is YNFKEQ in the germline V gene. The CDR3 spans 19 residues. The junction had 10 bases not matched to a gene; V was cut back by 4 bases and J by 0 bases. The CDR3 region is CASSLSGRSWSSGANVLTF. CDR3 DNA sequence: TGTGCCAGCAGCCTTAGCGGGAGATCTTGGAGCTCTGGGGCCAACGTCCTGACTTTC.

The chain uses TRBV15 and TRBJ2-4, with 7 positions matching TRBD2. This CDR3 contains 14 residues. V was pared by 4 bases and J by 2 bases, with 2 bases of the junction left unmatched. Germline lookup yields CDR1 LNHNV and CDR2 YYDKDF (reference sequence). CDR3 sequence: CATSTGGSKNIQYF. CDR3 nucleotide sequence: TGTGCCACCAGCACGGGGGGTTCCAAAAACATTCAGTACTTC.

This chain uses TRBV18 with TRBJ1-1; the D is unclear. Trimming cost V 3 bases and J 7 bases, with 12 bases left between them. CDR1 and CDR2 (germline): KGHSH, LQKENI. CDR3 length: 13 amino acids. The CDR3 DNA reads TGTGCCAGCTCACCCGCCGTGGGCCGTGAAGCTTTCTTT. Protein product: CASSPAVGREAFF.

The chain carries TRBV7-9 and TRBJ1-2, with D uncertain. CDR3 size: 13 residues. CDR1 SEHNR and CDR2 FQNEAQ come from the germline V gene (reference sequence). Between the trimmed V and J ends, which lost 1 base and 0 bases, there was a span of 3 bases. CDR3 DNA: TGTGCCAGCAGCTTAGAAGCTAACTATGGCTACACCTTC. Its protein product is CASSLEANYGYTF.

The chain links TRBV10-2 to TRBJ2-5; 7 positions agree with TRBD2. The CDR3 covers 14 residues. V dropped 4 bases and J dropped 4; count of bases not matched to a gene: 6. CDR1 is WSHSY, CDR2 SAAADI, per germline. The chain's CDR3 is CASSGGGLSETQYF. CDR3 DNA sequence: TGCGCCAGCAGTGGCGGGGGACTTTCAGAGACCCAGTACTTC.

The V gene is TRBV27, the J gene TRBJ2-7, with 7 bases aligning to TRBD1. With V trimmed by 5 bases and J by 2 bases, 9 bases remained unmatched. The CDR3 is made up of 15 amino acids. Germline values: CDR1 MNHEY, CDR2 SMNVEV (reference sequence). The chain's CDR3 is CASSKSGQPTYEQYF. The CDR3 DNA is TGTGCCAGCAGTAAGTCGGGACAGCCAACCTACGAGCAGTACTTC.

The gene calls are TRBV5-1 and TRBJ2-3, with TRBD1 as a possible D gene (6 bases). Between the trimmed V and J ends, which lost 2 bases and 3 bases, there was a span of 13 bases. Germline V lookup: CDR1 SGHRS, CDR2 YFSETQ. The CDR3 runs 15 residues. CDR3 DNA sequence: TGCGCCAGCAGCTTCAACAGGGTGGGGACAGATACGCAGTATTTT. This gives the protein CASSFNRVGTDTQYF.

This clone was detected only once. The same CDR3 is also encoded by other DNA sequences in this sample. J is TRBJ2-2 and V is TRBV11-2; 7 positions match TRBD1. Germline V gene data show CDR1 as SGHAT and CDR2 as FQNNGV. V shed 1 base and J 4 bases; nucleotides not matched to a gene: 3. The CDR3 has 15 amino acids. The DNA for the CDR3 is TGTGCCAGCAGCTTAGTGGCAGGGGGCACCGGGGAGCTGTTTTTT. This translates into CASSLVAGGTGELFF.

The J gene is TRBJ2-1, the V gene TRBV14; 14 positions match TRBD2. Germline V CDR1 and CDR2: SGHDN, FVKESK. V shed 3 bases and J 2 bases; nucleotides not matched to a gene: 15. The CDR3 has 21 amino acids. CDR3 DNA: TGTGCCAGCAGCCAGGTAACCATGGGACTAGCGGGAGCCCTTCCCTACAATGAGCAGTTCTTC. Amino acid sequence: CASSQVTMGLAGALPYNEQFF. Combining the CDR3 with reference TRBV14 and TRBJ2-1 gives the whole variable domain EAGVTQFPSHSVIEKGQTVTLRCDPISGHDNLYWYRRVMGKEIKFLLHFVKESKQDESGMPNNRFLAERTGGTYSTLKVQPAELEDSGVYFCASSQVTMGLAGALPYNEQFFGPGTRLTVL.

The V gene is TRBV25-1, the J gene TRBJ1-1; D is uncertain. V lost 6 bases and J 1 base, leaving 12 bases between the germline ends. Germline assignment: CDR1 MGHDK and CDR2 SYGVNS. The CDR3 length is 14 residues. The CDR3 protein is CASSDSGRNTEAFF. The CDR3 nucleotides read TGTGCCAGCAGCGATAGCGGTCGGAACACTGAAGCTTTCTTT.

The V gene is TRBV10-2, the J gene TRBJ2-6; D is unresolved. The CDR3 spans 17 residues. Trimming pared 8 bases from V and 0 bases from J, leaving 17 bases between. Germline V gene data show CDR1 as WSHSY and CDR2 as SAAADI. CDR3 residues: CASRKGNLRSGANVLTF. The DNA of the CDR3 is TGCGCCAGCCGCAAGGGCAATCTTCGCTCTGGGGCCAACGTCCTGACTTTC.

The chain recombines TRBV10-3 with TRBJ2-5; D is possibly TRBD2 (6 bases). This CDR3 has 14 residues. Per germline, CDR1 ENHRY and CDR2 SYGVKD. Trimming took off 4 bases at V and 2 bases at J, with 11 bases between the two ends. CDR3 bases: TGTGCCATCAGTGCTTCGGGGGTTCAAGAGACCCAGTACTTC. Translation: CAISASGVQETQYF.

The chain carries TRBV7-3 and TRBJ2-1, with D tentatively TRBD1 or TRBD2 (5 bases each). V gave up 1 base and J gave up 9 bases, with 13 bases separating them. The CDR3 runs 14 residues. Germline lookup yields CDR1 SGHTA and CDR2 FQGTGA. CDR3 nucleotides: TGTGCCAGCAGCTTAAGGGCCCCAGGGAGTGAGCAGTTCTTC. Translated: CASSLRAPGSEQFF.